This T cell receptor (beta chain) was found in a study of blood T cell repertoires in COVID-19. Study at large: The samples span acute and convalescent COVID-19 from the United States, Italy and Spain. PBMCs, B-cell-depleted T cells, or T cells provided the cDNA or gDNA that made up the material.

The age range of participants was about 18 to 90 years, with residence in about two dozen US areas. The CDR3 length is 14 residues. The germline V and J ends were trimmed by 7 bases and 0 bases, with 12 bases remaining between them. The germline V gene has CDR1 LNHDA and CDR2 SQIVND (reference sequence). TCRdb's copy holds only in-frame clones and misses some; the assay was immunoSEQ multiplex PCR. There are about 280,000 clones in the sample; about 90% occur only once, and 1.5% to 2% lies in the top ten. Sequencing used PBMCs or T cells enriched from blood (not recorded which). V and J are TRBV19 and TRBJ1-1; D is possibly TRBD1 (5 bases). The sequence came from a woman aged 55 to 70 who had recovered from COVID-19. CDR3 DNA: TGTGCCAGTACGTCTAGGGGCATGAACACTGAAGCTTTCTTT. Translating gives CASTSRGMNTEAFF.